Described below is a single T cell receptor (beta chain) sequence and its context. Antigen: not known. Germline V gene lookup returns CDR1 SEHNR and CDR2 FQNEAQ (reference sequence). After removal of 3 bases from V and 5 bases from J, the junction contained 3 bases not matched to a gene. CDR3 size: 16 residues. These data come from a study of beta chain features in type 1 diabetes. Broader study findings: The study found moderately but significantly shorter TCRB CDR3s in all four CD4+ subsets of Type 1 diabetes patients.

Reverse transcription of all isolated RNA meant that expressed TCRB transcripts were sequenced. Using immunoSEQ multiplex PCR, the repertoire was profiled, and TCRdb retains in-frame clones only, with some absent. The data contain a few hundred thousand clones, over 11% of them singletons. The chain joins TRBV7-9 to TRBJ2-1; 14 nucleotides align to TRBD2. Sequenced input: naive CD4+ T cells from blood. This receptor was taken from a man under 40 with type 1 diabetes. The DNA for the CDR3 is TGTGCCAGCAGCTTGAGGGGACTAGCGGGAGACAATGAGCAGTTCTTC. Translating gives CASSLRGLAGDNEQFF.